This passage covers 22 T cell receptor beta chains from one sample sequenced in a study of cytomegalovirus exposure and HLA in healthy donors. Amplification used 60 Vbeta primers and 13 Jbeta primers. This table comes from immunoSEQ multiplex PCR, and its TCRdb copy is limited to in-frame clones, with some not included. There are over 150,000 clones in the sample; 65% to 80% occur only once, and about 4.6% lies in the top ten. What was sequenced was PBMCs. These receptors originate from a young man in good health and CMV-seropositive.

This clone has only a few counts. The chain combines TRBV9 with TRBJ2-2; 8 nucleotides match TRBD2. Germline trimming cut 7 bases from V and 1 base from J; bases unmatched to any gene: 9. The CDR3 length is 16 residues. Germline CDR1 SGDLS, CDR2 YYNGEE. CDR3 sequence reads: CASGRERGRNTGELFF. In DNA form, the CDR3 reads TGTGCCAGCGGACGAGAGCGGGGGCGGAACACCGGGGAGCTGTTTTTT.

The chain employs TRBV5-1 and TRBJ1-4; no definite D call. The germline V gene encodes CDR1 SGHRS and CDR2 YFSETQ. V was cut by 4 bases and J by 0 bases, with 4 bases left in between. The CDR3 consists of 13 residues. The CDR3 nucleotides read TGCGCCAGCAGCCCGGCAACTAATGAAAAACTGTTTTTT. Protein: CASSPATNEKLFF.

V gene TRBV10-1 combines with J gene TRBJ1-5; TRBD1 might be the D (6 bases). With 2 bases removed from V and 2 bases from J, the gap between germline ends came to 13 bases. The germline V gene encodes CDR1 WNHNN and CDR2 SYGVQD (reference sequence). The CDR3 loop spans 16 amino acids. CDR3 protein: CASSEPGTSGNQPQHF. Written as DNA, the CDR3 is TGCGCCAGCAGTGAGCCCGGGACAAGTGGCAATCAGCCCCAGCATTTT.

The chain carries TRBV29-1 and TRBJ2-5; 8 nucleotides align to TRBD1. The DNA end favors TRBJ2-7, so the J call may be wrong. The CDR3 runs to 13 residues. Germline CDR1 is SQVTM and CDR2 is ANQGSEA. CDR3 protein: CSAQTGAAYEQYF. As DNA, the CDR3 is TGCAGCGCCCAGACAGGGGCGGCCTACGAGCAGTACTTC.

V and J are TRBV27 and TRBJ1-1; 8 nucleotides match TRBD1. The CDR3 length is 15 residues. The germline V gene encodes CDR1 MNHEY and CDR2 SMNVEV (reference sequence). Trimming took 2 bases from V and 10 from J; bases not matched to a gene: 12. CDR3 DNA sequence: TGTGCCAGCAGTTTAAGCCGACAGGGGCAGTCTAGAGCTTTCTTT. Translating it yields CASSLSRQGQSRAFF.

The CDR3 region has the DNA TGCAGCGTTGTGGGGACAGGGGAATCCTACGAGCAGTACTTC. It translates to CSVVGTGESYEQYF. The V gene is TRBV29-1, the J gene TRBJ2-5; 10 positions match TRBD1. The DNA end is more similar to TRBJ2-7, so the J call may be wrong. The CDR3 totals 14 residues. Germline assignment: CDR1 SQVTM and CDR2 ANQGSEA.

In regard to this clone: A read error may account for a junction end that differs from germline. The V gene is TRBV5-4, the J gene TRBJ2-1; D is undetermined. The CDR3 extends over 15 amino acids. Per germline, CDR1 SGHNT and CDR2 YYREEE (reference sequence). CDR3 DNA: TGCGCCAGCAGCCAAGAAACCAGCTCCTACAATGAGCAGTTCTTC. Translated, it gives CASSQETSSYNEQFF.

V and J are TRBV18 and TRBJ1-2; 7 positions agree with TRBD1. V shed 4 bases and J 8 bases; nucleotides not matched to a gene: 10. Germline lookup yields CDR1 KGHSH and CDR2 LQKENI. This CDR3 contains 14 residues. The DNA for the CDR3 is TGTGCCAGCTCACTAATTACAGGGGTCGGAGGCTACACCTTC. Translation: CASSLITGVGGYTF.

The CDR3 spells CASSLRGGCQPQHF. The CDR3 DNA sequence: TGTGCCAGCAGCCTCAGGGGAGGGTGTCAGCCCCAGCATTTT. The V call is TRBV21-1, the J call TRBJ1-5. TRBV21-1 is recorded as a pseudogene. This CDR3 is 14 amino acids long.

V and J are TRBV7-8 and TRBJ1-2; a possible D gene is TRBD1 (6 bases). The length of the CDR3 is 16 residues. CDR1 is SGHVS, CDR2 FQNEAQ, per germline. Trimming cost V 5 bases and J 5 bases, with 21 bases left between them. CDR3 protein: CASSPWGRRQIYGYTF. The CDR3 DNA is TGTGCCAGCAGCCCTTGGGGGCGTAGACAAATTTATGGCTACACCTTC.

This clone has more than one count but fewer than ten. The chain uses TRBV28 and TRBJ2-1, with TRBD2 matching 12 bases. CDR1 is MDHEN and CDR2 is SYDVKM in the germline V gene. This CDR3 is 16 amino acids long. With 3 bases clipped from V and 6 bases from J, the junction kept 6 bases outside the gene matches. CDR3 in amino acids: CASSFYAGLAGNEQFF. The CDR3 nucleotides are TGTGCCAGCAGTTTTTACGCGGGACTAGCGGGCAATGAGCAGTTCTTC. Full variable domain (remainder filled in from reference TRBV28 and TRBJ2-1): DVKVTQSSRYLVKRTGEKVFLECVQDMDHENMFWYRQDPGLGLRLIYFSYDVKMKEKGDIPEGYSVSREKKERFSLILESASTNQTSMYLCASSFYAGLAGNEQFFGPGTRLTVL.

The V call is TRBV27, the J call TRBJ2-5; a weak D match, TRBD2 (5 bases). The CDR3 runs 16 residues. The ends were cut back, 5 bases at V and 5 bases at J, with 21 bases in the middle. The germline CDR1 and CDR2 sequences are MNHEY and SMNVEV (reference sequence). The CDR3, as DNA: TGTGCCAGCAGTACTCGCGGGCTAGAATCAATTGAGACCCAGTACTTC. Translating it yields CASSTRGLESIETQYF.

The J gene is TRBJ2-1, the V gene TRBV7-9, with a tentative D call TRBD1 (5 bases). V was clipped by 5 bases and J by 8 bases, with 13 bases between them. Germline V lookup: CDR1 SEHNR, CDR2 FQNEAQ (reference sequence). The CDR3 loop spans 13 amino acids. CDR3 protein: CASSDSGFYEQFF. CDR3 in DNA: TGTGCCAGCAGCGACTCAGGGTTCTATGAGCAGTTCTTC.

Comments on this clone: The junction departs from the called germline gene at one end, perhaps through a read error. The chain links TRBV7-2 to TRBJ1-2, with 12 positions matching TRBD1. Germline CDR1 SGHTA, CDR2 FQGNSA. CDR3 size: 16 residues. DNA for the CDR3: TGTGCCAGCAGTTTAGGGACAGGGGGCGGCGACTATGGCTACACCTTC. This gives the protein CASSLGTGGGDYGYTF.

The chain recombines TRBV15 with TRBJ1-5, with TRBD1 matching over 7 bases. The length of the CDR3 is 16 residues. Germline CDR1 LNHNV, CDR2 YYDKDF (reference sequence). V lost 4 bases, J lost 7 bases, and 13 bases stayed unmatched. The CDR3 loop is CATSTPHRGRGQPQHF. The CDR3 DNA follows: TGTGCCACCAGCACACCTCACAGGGGTAGGGGACAGCCCCAGCATTTT.

The chain employs TRBV5-8 and TRBJ1-2; 11 positions match TRBD1. The CDR3 runs to 14 residues. The trim removed 4 bases at V and 8 bases at J, leaving 7 bases unmatched. Per germline, CDR1 SGHTS and CDR2 YDEGEE. CDR3 residues: CASSPDRGRMGYTF. CDR3 bases: TGTGCCAGCAGCCCGGACAGGGGGCGCATGGGCTACACCTTC.

The chain joins TRBV2 to TRBJ1-5; the D is unclear. The CDR3 consists of 14 residues. V was clipped by 4 bases and J by 8 bases, with 15 bases between them. Germline lookup yields CDR1 SNHLY and CDR2 FYNNEI. In nucleotides, the CDR3 is TGTGCCAGCAGTGTGGGAGCCCTTATTAAGCCCCAGCATTTT. Amino acids: CASSVGALIKPQHF.

V and J are TRBV9 and TRBJ2-3; possible D gene TRBD2, 6 bases. The germline V gene has CDR1 SGDLS and CDR2 YYNGEE. V dropped 0 bases and J dropped 1 base, with 9 bases sitting between them. The length of the CDR3 is 15 residues. CDR3 DNA sequence: TGTGCCAGCAGCGTAGACGGGAGCCGCACAGATACGCAGTATTTT. This codes for CASSVDGSRTDTQYF.

The J gene is TRBJ2-1, the V gene TRBV11-2, with 8 bases aligning to TRBD2. J gave up 4 bases and V 5 bases, and 7 bases lay outside the gene matches. In germline, CDR1 is SGHAT, CDR2 FQNNGV. This CDR3 has 15 amino acids. This CDR3 is CASSPGLAGYNEQFF. DNA for the CDR3: TGTGCCAGCAGCCCCGGACTAGCCGGATACAATGAGCAGTTCTTC.

V is TRBV12-5 and J is TRBJ1-3; weak D call: TRBD1 (6 bases). Germline assignment: CDR1 LGHNT and CDR2 FRNRAP. V lost 4 bases and J 6 bases, leaving 22 bases between the germline ends. The CDR3 spans 17 residues. CDR3 protein: CASGWDIRHVSENTIYF. The CDR3 DNA follows: TGTGCTAGTGGTTGGGACATCCGGCATGTATCGGAAAACACCATATATTTT.

The chain carries TRBV10-3 and TRBJ2-5; weak D call: TRBD2 (6 bases). This CDR3 is built from 17 residues. Germline V gene data show CDR1 as ENHRY and CDR2 as SYGVKD. The V end was cut by 3 bases, the J end by 2 bases, with 19 bases between. In DNA form, the CDR3 reads TGTGCCATCAGTGAAGCCCCAACTACCAGCGGGCAAGAGACCCAGTACTTC. Protein product: CAISEAPTTSGQETQYF.

The V call is TRBV12-5, the J call TRBJ2-7, with D maybe TRBD2 (6 bases). V dropped 4 bases and J dropped 3 bases, with 16 bases sitting between them. Germline CDR1 LGHNT, CDR2 FRNRAP. This CDR3 is 15 amino acids long. Here the CDR3 DNA reads TGTGCTAGTGGTTCGCACGAACGGGGGTACTACGAGCAGTACTTC. Amino acid sequence: CASGSHERGYYEQYF.